The 29 T cell receptor beta chains below all came from one sample that was sequenced in a study of OX40 agonist ivuxolimab in advanced cancers. TCRdb's copy holds only in-frame clones and misses some; the assay was immunoSEQ multiplex PCR. The profile shows tens of thousands of clones, over 75% of them singletons. The sequencing here drew on CD4+ or CD8+ T cells sorted from blood, taken in a trial of the OX40 agonist ivuxolimab. These receptor sequences come from an adult with an advanced solid tumor such as melanoma, head and neck, liver or kidney cancer.

The rearrangement uses TRBV5-1 and TRBJ2-7; 7 bases line up with TRBD2. With V trimmed by 1 base and J by 4 bases, 5 bases remained unmatched. CDR3 size: 14 residues. The V gene's germline CDR1 is SGHRS and CDR2 YFSETQ. In DNA, the CDR3 is TGCGCCAGCAGCTTGTCTCGGGGGGTTTACGAGCAGTACTTC. This gives the protein CASSLSRGVYEQYF.

V gene TRBV7-9 combines with J gene TRBJ1-5; no definite D call. Germline lookup yields CDR1 SEHNR and CDR2 FQNEAQ (reference sequence). V lost 1 base, J lost 0 bases, and 7 bases lay in between. The CDR3 is made up of 15 amino acids. The CDR3 DNA is TGTGCCAGCAGCTTAGGAGGGAATAGCAATCAGCCCCAGCATTTT. Protein: CASSLGGNSNQPQHF.

In regard to this clone: At one end the junction does not follow the germline gene, possibly because of a read error. CDR3 in amino acids: CASSTGLAGDEQYF. CDR3 nucleotide sequence: TGTGCTAGCAGCACGGGACTAGCGGGAGACGAGCAGTACTTC. V gene TRBV7-7 combines with J gene TRBJ2-7, with TRBD2 matching over 14 bases. From germline, CDR1 is SSHAT and CDR2 FNYEAQ (reference sequence). The CDR3 has 14 residues.

The chain combines TRBV6-5 with TRBJ2-7, with 7 bases matching TRBD2. J lost 3 bases, V lost 6 bases, and 8 bases had no gene match. Germline values: CDR1 MNHEY, CDR2 SVGAGI. The CDR3 sequence is 14 residues long. CDR3 coding DNA: TGTGCCAGCAGACGTGTAGCGGGCAACTACGAGCAGTACTTC. Translated: CASRRVAGNYEQYF.

This clone was seen once. The chain uses TRBV9 and TRBJ2-3; TRBD2 agrees at 11 bases. The V and J ends lost 4 bases and 4 bases, in that order; junction bases with no gene match: 8. Germline V CDR1 and CDR2: SGDLS, YYNGEE. This CDR3 is built from 16 residues. CDR3 DNA: TGTGCCAGCAGCTCACTAGCGGGAGTGGTAGCAGATACGCAGTATTTT. Its protein is CASSSLAGVVADTQYF. Filled out from reference TRBV9 and TRBJ2-3, the complete variable domain reads DSGVTQTPKHLITATGQRVTLRCSPRSGDLSVYWYQQSLDQGLQFLIQYYNGEERAKGNILERFSAQQFPDLHSELNLSSLELGDSALYFCASSSLAGVVADTQYFGPGTRLTVL.

The V call is TRBV6-5, the J call TRBJ2-3; D possibly uses TRBD1 or TRBD2 (5 bases each). CDR1 and CDR2 (germline): MNHEY, SVGAGI. CDR3 length: 13 amino acids. V was pared by 8 bases and J by 2 bases, with 11 bases between. CDR3 residues: CASLGTTTDTQYF. The DNA for the CDR3 is TGTGCCAGCTTAGGGACCACCACAGATACGCAGTATTTT.

This chain connects TRBV10-3 to TRBJ2-4; D ambiguous. The CDR3 contains 14 residues. Trimming stripped 3 bases from V and 0 bases from J, with 6 bases between. CDR1 and CDR2 (germline): ENHRY, SYGVKD. The CDR3 DNA reads as TGTGCCATCAGTGATTCGGTAGCCAAAAACATTCAGTACTTC. It specifies CAISDSVAKNIQYF.

J is TRBJ1-2 and V is TRBV28; a possible D gene is TRBD1 (6 bases). Trimming cost V 5 bases and J 0 bases, with 13 bases left between them. CDR1 is MDHEN and CDR2 is SYDVKM in the germline V gene. The CDR3 runs to 15 residues. CDR3 coding DNA: TGTGCCAGCAGTGAACAGGGATGGACTAACTATGGCTACACCTTC. Protein: CASSEQGWTNYGYTF.

The chain couples TRBV5-1 to TRBJ2-2; D may be TRBD2 (5 bases). The CDR3 contains 15 residues. Germline CDR1 is SGHRS and CDR2 is YFSETQ. Deletions cut 4 bases from V and 4 bases from J, with 14 bases between. The CDR3 DNA follows: TGCGCCAGCAGCAAAGATCCTAGCTCCACCGGGGAGCTGTTTTTT. Its protein product is CASSKDPSSTGELFF.

The chain recombines TRBV10-3 with TRBJ2-5; 8 nucleotides line up with TRBD1. The V gene's germline CDR1 is ENHRY and CDR2 SYGVKD. The CDR3 loop spans 13 amino acids. V lost 7 bases to trimming and J lost 3 bases; unmatched junction nucleotides: 4. DNA of the CDR3: TGTGCCATCAACAGGGGGATGGAAGAGACCCAGTACTTC. Translated, it gives CAINRGMEETQYF.

The rearrangement joins TRBV10-3 to TRBJ2-3; TRBD1 is a possible D gene (5 bases). Germline CDR1 is ENHRY and CDR2 is SYGVKD. V lost 10 bases, J lost 6 bases, and 26 bases lay in between. The length of the CDR3 is 16 residues. The CDR3 spells CATDKGQPMTFDTQYF. DNA for the CDR3: TGTGCCACCGATAAGGGGCAGCCAATGACCTTCGATACGCAGTATTTT.

This chain joins TRBV6-6 and TRBJ2-7, with D perhaps TRBD1 or TRBD2 (5 bases each). Trimming cost V 0 bases and J 2 bases, with 11 bases left between them. The CDR3 has 15 residues. The germline CDR1 and CDR2 sequences are MNHNY and SVGAGI (reference sequence). The CDR3 sequence is CASSYSTGLAYEQYF. CDR3 DNA: TGTGCCAGCAGTTACTCAACAGGACTGGCCTACGAGCAGTACTTC.

The CDR3 loop is CASSPRRGTEAFF. CDR3 in DNA: TGTGCCAGCAGTCCAAGGAGGGGGACTGAAGCTTTCTTT. The gene calls are TRBV27 and TRBJ1-1, with D maybe TRBD1 (6 bases). Germline V gene data show CDR1 as MNHEY and CDR2 as SMNVEV (reference sequence). V was trimmed by 5 bases and J by 5 bases, leaving 12 bases between them. This CDR3 has 13 residues.

The table lists this clone with a few counts. The rearrangement links TRBV19 to TRBJ1-1; TRBD1 aligns across 8 bases. The ends lost 5 bases at V and 6 bases at J; junction bases unmatched: 5. Looked up from germline, CDR1 is LNHDA and CDR2 is SQIVND (reference sequence). The CDR3 runs to 13 residues. The DNA of the CDR3 is TGTGCCAGTAGTGAACAGGGGGTAGCTGAAGCTTTCTTT. Protein: CASSEQGVAEAFF. Full variable domain (missing parts from reference TRBV19 and TRBJ1-1): DGGITQSPKYLFRKEGQNVTLSCEQNLNHDAMYWYRQDPGQGLRLIYYSQIVNDFQKGDIAEGYSVSREKKESFPLTVTSAQKNPTAFYLCASSEQGVAEAFFGQGTRLTVV.

This clone was picked up a small number of times. V usage is TRBV6-6 and J usage is TRBJ2-7; D uncertain. The V end lost 6 bases, the J end lost 0 bases, and 9 bases lay between the germline ends. Germline V gene data show CDR1 as MNHNY and CDR2 as SVGAGI (reference sequence). The CDR3 is 13 residues long. The CDR3: CASSPFSSYEQYF. CDR3 sequence (DNA): TGTGCCAGCAGCCCCTTTAGCTCCTACGAGCAGTACTTC.

V usage is TRBV7-9 and J usage is TRBJ2-3; D is unresolved. The V gene's germline CDR1 is SEHNR and CDR2 FQNEAQ (reference sequence). This CDR3 spans 12 amino acids. Trimming took 5 bases from V and 2 from J, leaving 5 bases between them. This chain's CDR3 is CASSPFTDTQYF. The CDR3 DNA follows: TGTGCCAGCAGCCCATTCACAGATACGCAGTATTTT.

Remarks on this clone: One end of the junction fails to match germline, which may point to a read error. The chain's CDR3 is CASSPQGAVETQYF. The DNA of the CDR3 is TGTGCTAGCAGCCCACAGGGGGCCGTAGAGACCCAGTACTTC. The rearrangement joins TRBV7-7 to TRBJ2-5, with 9 bases lining up with TRBD1. This CDR3 contains 14 residues. Germline CDR1 SSHAT, CDR2 FNYEAQ (reference sequence).

This chain uses TRBV18 with TRBJ2-2; 9 nucleotides match TRBD2. V shed 3 bases, J shed 2 bases, and the junction held 4 bases outside the gene matches. Germline V lookup: CDR1 KGHSH, CDR2 LQKENI. There are 16 residues in the CDR3. The CDR3 here is CASSPLSGSNTGELFF. The DNA for the CDR3 is TGTGCCAGCTCACCCCTTAGCGGGAGTAACACCGGGGAGCTGTTTTTT.

The V and J genes are TRBV2 and TRBJ1-2, with unresolved D. The germline CDR1 and CDR2 sequences are SNHLY and FYNNEI. Trimming stripped 1 base from V and 1 base from J, with 13 bases between. This CDR3 region has 16 residues. The CDR3 loop is CASSEGSPRINYGYTF. In DNA form, the CDR3 reads TGTGCCAGCAGTGAAGGATCCCCCAGAATTAACTATGGCTACACCTTC.

The J gene is TRBJ2-1, the V gene TRBV19; TRBD2 matches at 8 bases. This CDR3 comprises 16 residues. With 6 bases clipped from V and 4 bases from J, the junction kept 11 bases outside the gene matches. Germline CDR1 and CDR2: LNHDA and SQIVND (reference sequence). The CDR3 reads CASRPVGSGIYNEQFF. CDR3 DNA sequence: TGTGCCAGTAGGCCCGTTGGTAGCGGGATATACAATGAGCAGTTCTTC.

The chain joins TRBV5-1 to TRBJ2-3; weak D call: TRBD2 (6 bases). The CDR3 has 20 residues. From germline, CDR1 is SGHRS and CDR2 YFSETQ. V gave up 4 bases and J gave up 0 bases, with 27 bases separating them. The CDR3 coding sequence is TGCGCCAGCAGCCTTAGGGCCAGTCTCGGGGCTAGCGCTAGCACAGATACGCAGTATTTT. As protein: CASSLRASLGASASTDTQYF.

The chain links TRBV11-2 to TRBJ2-3; TRBD1 might be the D (5 bases). V lost 5 bases to trimming and J lost 4 bases, with 13 bases between them. Per germline, CDR1 SGHAT and CDR2 FQNNGV. The CDR3 runs 14 residues. The CDR3 DNA is TGTGCCAGCAGCGGCTGGGGCTTGGCAGATACGCAGTATTTT. This gives the protein CASSGWGLADTQYF.

V gene TRBV28 combines with J gene TRBJ2-1; TRBD2 matches 7 bases. V lost 8 bases and J lost 5; bases outside the gene matches: 9. CDR3 length: 14 residues. The germline gives CDR1 MDHEN, CDR2 SYDVKM. The DNA of the CDR3 is TGTGCCAGCTGGCTTAGCGGGCACGACAATGAGCAGTTCTTC. This translates into CASWLSGHDNEQFF. Variable domain in full (rest from reference TRBV28 and TRBJ2-1): DVKVTQSSRYLVKRTGEKVFLECVQDMDHENMFWYRQDPGLGLRLIYFSYDVKMKEKGDIPEGYSVSREKKERFSLILESASTNQTSMYLCASWLSGHDNEQFFGPGTRLTVL.

This chain joins TRBV10-1 and TRBJ2-5; D unclear. This CDR3 region has 10 residues. Trimming left V 5 bases short and J 2 bases short, with 0 bases between. Germline values: CDR1 WNHNN, CDR2 SYGVQD (reference sequence). Here the CDR3 reads CASSQETQYF. The DNA for the CDR3 is TGCGCCAGCAGTCAAGAGACCCAGTACTTC.

This clone appeared a single time. The chain joins TRBV4-2 to TRBJ2-7, with TRBD2 identical over 12 bases. Unmatched junction bases numbered 4, after V lost 1 base and J lost 6 bases. Germline CDR1 LGHNA, CDR2 YNFKEQ. The length of the CDR3 is 15 residues. The CDR3 protein is CASSQGVLAGGEQYF. CDR3 in DNA: TGTGCCAGCAGCCAAGGGGTACTAGCGGGAGGCGAGCAGTACTTC.

V is TRBV5-6 and J is TRBJ2-5; D is unresolved. Trimming left V 0 bases short and J 5 bases short, with 11 bases between. Germline loops: CDR1 SGHDT, CDR2 YYEEEE. This CDR3 is 14 amino acids long. The CDR3 loop is CASSLVGPVETQYF. DNA for the CDR3: TGTGCCAGCAGCTTGGTTGGGCCCGTCGAGACCCAGTACTTC.

The rearrangement links TRBV18 to TRBJ2-3; 9 bases fit TRBD1. Trimming at V came to 6 bases and at J to 8 bases, leaving 15 bases not matched to a gene. This CDR3 region has 16 residues. Germline CDR1 KGHSH, CDR2 LQKENI. The CDR3 DNA follows: TGTGCCAGCTCTCCGGGGCTCGGACAGGGGCAAGGTACGCAGTATTTT. It is translated as CASSPGLGQGQGTQYF. The entire variable domain, with the rest obtained from reference TRBV18 and TRBJ2-3, is as follows: NAGVMQNPRHLVRRRGQEARLRCSPMKGHSHVYWYRQLPEEGLKFMVYLQKENIIDESGMPKERFSAEFPKEGPSILRIQQVVRGDSAAYFCASSPGLGQGQGTQYFGPGTRLTVL.

The rearrangement uses TRBV28 and TRBJ2-1, with 10 bases lining up with TRBD1. CDR3 length: 17 amino acids. The J segment lost 2 bases and the V segment lost 6 bases, leaving 10 bases of the junction unmatched. Germline-derived CDR1 and CDR2 are MDHEN and SYDVKM. This CDR3 reads CASRPGTGAGAYNEQFF. CDR3 sequence (DNA): TGTGCCAGCAGACCTGGGACAGGGGCTGGTGCCTACAATGAGCAGTTCTTC.

The chain has TRBV25-1 and TRBJ2-7; possibly TRBD2 for D (5 bases). In germline, CDR1 is MGHDK, CDR2 SYGVNS. Trimming stripped 3 bases from V and 3 bases from J, with 12 bases between. The CDR3 loop spans 14 amino acids. The DNA for the CDR3 is TGTGCCAGCAGTGATAGGGAGAACGTCTACGAGCAGTACTTC. Amino acid sequence: CASSDRENVYEQYF.